The 3 T cell receptor beta chains in this list originate from one sample, sequenced in a study of blood T cell repertoires in COVID-19. The method was immunoSEQ multiplex PCR; TCRdb's version includes in-frame clones alone and lacks a portion of them. The sample contains more than 200,000 clones, less than 90% of which appear only once. The source material was peripheral blood. The receptors shown here come from a man aged 55-75 years with acute or convalescent COVID-19.

The chain uses TRBV2 and TRBJ2-2, with 7 bases matching TRBD1. V lost 3 bases to trimming and J lost 5 bases; unmatched junction nucleotides: 6. The CDR3 covers 15 residues. Germline CDR1 reads SNHLY; CDR2 reads FYNNEI. Here the CDR3 reads CASSDRGIRTGELFF. The CDR3 region has the DNA TGTGCCAGCAGTGACAGGGGGATTAGAACCGGGGAGCTGTTTTTT.

The chain has TRBV3-1 (or the pseudogene TRBV3-2) and TRBJ2-5; TRBD1 matches 12 bases. V lost 0 bases, J lost 1 base, and 3 bases stayed unmatched. Germline V gene sequence: CDR1 LGHDT, CDR2 YNNKEL (reference sequence). The CDR3 sequence is 17 residues long. The CDR3 reads CASSQEGQGAFQETQYF. CDR3 DNA: TGTGCCAGCAGCCAAGAGGGACAGGGGGCATTCCAAGAGACCCAGTACTTC.

The rearrangement uses TRBV27 and TRBJ2-5, with 12 nucleotides matching TRBD2. The CDR3 sequence is 17 residues long. V dropped 4 bases and J dropped 4; count of bases not matched to a gene: 10. Germline V gene sequence: CDR1 MNHEY, CDR2 SMNVEV (reference sequence). The CDR3 protein is CASSSRRASGRAETQYF. In DNA, the CDR3 is TGTGCCAGCAGTTCCAGAAGGGCTAGCGGGAGGGCAGAGACCCAGTACTTC.